The following is a TCR beta chain sequence with its context. Its specificity is unknown. It was with 60 Vbeta and 13 Jbeta primers that the PCR ran. Here immunoSEQ multiplex PCR was the method, and the copy in TCRdb shows in-frame clones only, minus some. The sample holds 150,000 to 200,000 clones, around three quarters seen once. This sample is part of a study of cytomegalovirus exposure and HLA in healthy donors. Study-wide points: TCR beta chain V- and J-gene trimming was linked, in a later analysis, to a missense variant in DCLRE1C.

Sampled while nominally healthy, donors likely had unrecorded immune exposures. The CDR3 has 12 amino acids. The germline V gene has CDR1 MNHEY and CDR2 SVGAGI. Trimming took off 9 bases at V and 6 bases at J, with 11 bases between the two ends. The sequence was obtained from a woman in her 30s in good health and CMV-seropositive. The rearrangement uses TRBV6-5 and TRBJ2-2, with D perhaps matching TRBD2 (6 bases). The sample taken for sequencing was PBMCs. The CDR3: CASQREAGELFF. The CDR3 DNA reads TGTGCCAGTCAGAGGGAGGCCGGGGAGCTGTTTTTT.